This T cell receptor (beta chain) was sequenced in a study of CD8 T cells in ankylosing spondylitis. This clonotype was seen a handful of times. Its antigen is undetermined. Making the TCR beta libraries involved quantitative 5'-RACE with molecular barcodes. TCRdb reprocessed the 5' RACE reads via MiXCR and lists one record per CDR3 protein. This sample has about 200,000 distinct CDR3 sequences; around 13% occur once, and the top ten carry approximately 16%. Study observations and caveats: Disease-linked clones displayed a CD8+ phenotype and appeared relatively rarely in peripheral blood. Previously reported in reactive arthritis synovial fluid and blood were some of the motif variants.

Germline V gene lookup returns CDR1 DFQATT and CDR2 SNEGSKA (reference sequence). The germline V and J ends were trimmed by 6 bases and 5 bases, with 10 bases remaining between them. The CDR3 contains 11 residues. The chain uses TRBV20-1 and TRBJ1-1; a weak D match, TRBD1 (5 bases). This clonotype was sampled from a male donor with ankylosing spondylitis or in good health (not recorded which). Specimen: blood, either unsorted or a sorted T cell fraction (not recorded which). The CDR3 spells CSASWGTEAFF. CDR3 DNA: TGCAGTGCCAGCTGGGGGACTGAAGCTTTCTTT.